The TCR beta chain under discussion was sequenced for a study of identical twins. TCRdb reanalysed the 5' RACE reads using MiXCR and keeps one entry per CDR3 protein. The sample lists a few hundred thousand distinct CDR3 sequences; over 12% were seen once. In addition, the sample was reused for a study of yellow fever vaccine responses in identical twins.

The sequence derives from a woman between 18 and 29 years old in good health. Specimen: CD4+ T cells sorted from blood.

CDR3 residues: CAISVTVTNYGYTF. The DNA of the CDR3 is TGTGCCATCAGTGTAACAGTGACTAACTATGGCTACACCTTC. The chain links TRBV10-3 to TRBJ1-2; D unresolved. The germline CDR1 and CDR2 sequences are ENHRY and SYGVKD. The CDR3 covers 14 residues. With 4 bases removed from V and 0 bases from J, the gap between germline ends came to 9 bases.